One sample yielded the 28 T cell receptor beta chains listed below, sequenced in a study of shared clonotypes between healthy human individuals. Assay: immunoSEQ multiplex PCR; the TCRdb copy retains only in-frame clones and omits some. Among over a million clones listed, 78% were seen once. Specimen: memory CD4+ T cells from PBMCs. The sample's subset: CD45RA-negative fraction. These receptor sequences come from a man younger than 30 in good health. Some clones in this sample may be carry-over from other donors' samples.

The J gene is TRBJ2-1, the V gene TRBV11-3, with D perhaps being TRBD1 or TRBD2 (6 bases each). V was pared by 1 base and J by 4 bases, with 11 bases between. This CDR3 is 15 amino acids long. CDR1 and CDR2 from the germline V gene are SGHNT and YENEEA. The CDR3 nucleotides are TGTGCCAGCAGCTTAGGTGGGGGGCAATACAATGAGCAGTTCTTC. Its translation is CASSLGGGQYNEQFF.

The CDR3 spells CASSRGTIAYNEQFF. Here the CDR3 DNA reads TGTGCCAGCAGTCGCGGGACAATAGCCTACAATGAGCAGTTCTTC. This chain links TRBV6-5 with TRBJ2-1, with D tentatively TRBD1 or TRBD2 (6 bases each). This CDR3 region has 15 residues. Germline loops: CDR1 MNHEY, CDR2 SVGAGI. Trimming took off 5 bases at V and 2 bases at J, with 13 bases between the two ends.

In the case of this clone: The same CDR3 also results from other DNA sequences found in this sample. The rearrangement uses TRBV30 and TRBJ2-7; 11 positions agree with TRBD2. Trimming cost V 6 bases and J 3 bases; bases outside gene matches: 10. The CDR3 consists of 15 residues. Germline V CDR1 and CDR2: GTSNPN, SVGIG (reference sequence). CDR3 residues: CACKPLAGGFYEQYF. The CDR3 nucleotides read TGTGCCTGCAAGCCTCTAGCGGGAGGATTCTACGAGCAGTACTTC.

This clone has more than one count but fewer than ten. The chain employs TRBV10-2 and TRBJ2-1; 10 bases agree with TRBD2. J lost 7 bases, V lost 3 bases, and 6 bases had no gene match. In germline, CDR1 is WSHSY, CDR2 SAAADI. The CDR3 is 15 residues long. The CDR3 region has the DNA TGCGCCAGCAGTGACCCAGCGGGAGGGAGAAATGAGCAGTTCTTC. Its translation is CASSDPAGGRNEQFF.

The rearrangement joins TRBV11-2 to TRBJ1-2; 10 bases align to TRBD1. This CDR3 comprises 17 residues. The V and J ends lost 4 bases and 3 bases, in that order; junction bases with no gene match: 11. CDR1 SGHAT and CDR2 FQNNGV come from the germline V gene. CDR3 in amino acids: CASSSIRSGQGYYGYTF. The CDR3 DNA sequence: TGTGCCAGCAGCTCTATCCGGTCGGGACAGGGGTACTATGGCTACACCTTC. The variable domain in full, with the rest retrieved from reference TRBV11-2 and TRBJ1-2, is EAGVAQSPRYKIIEKRQSVAFWCNPISGHATLYWYQQILGQGPKLLIQFQNNGVVDDSQLPKDRFSAERLKGVDSTLKIQPAKLEDSAVYLCASSSIRSGQGYYGYTFGSGTRLTVV.

The chain links TRBV2 to TRBJ2-3; D possibly uses TRBD1 or TRBD2 (6 bases each). Looked up from germline, CDR1 is SNHLY and CDR2 is FYNNEI. The CDR3 sequence is 15 residues long. The V gene lost 6 bases and the J gene lost 2 bases, with 15 bases spanning the gap. For the CDR3, the DNA is TGTGCCAGCAGCCCCCTAGGGGGGCCCACAGATACGCAGTATTTT. Its protein is CASSPLGGPTDTQYF.

The rearrangement joins TRBV4-2 to TRBJ2-2; D call uncertain. The CDR3 sequence is 14 residues long. Germline CDR1 and CDR2: LGHNA and YNFKEQ. V lost 0 bases, J lost 14 bases, and 16 bases lay in between. The CDR3 here is CASSQDITIEVLFF. The CDR3 DNA is TGTGCCAGCAGCCAAGATATCACCATTGAGGTTCTGTTTTTT.

The genes are TRBV6-1 and TRBJ1-5; 11 bases match TRBD1. Germline V CDR1 and CDR2: MNHNS, SASEGT. The CDR3 loop spans 17 amino acids. Trimming removed 4 bases from V and 3 bases from J; junction bases left unmatched: 8. As DNA, the CDR3 is TGTGCCAGCAGTGGACGGACAGGGGGCGTCGTCAATCAGCCCCAGCATTTT. Its protein product is CASSGRTGGVVNQPQHF.

In regard to this clone: Possible read error: a much larger clone is one base away. V gene TRBV10-3 combines with J gene TRBJ2-7; 11 nucleotides align to TRBD2. J lost 3 bases, V lost 2 bases, and 0 bases had no gene match. Per germline, CDR1 ENHRY and CDR2 SYGVKD. This CDR3 region has 14 residues. The CDR3 loop reads CAISETSGSYEQYF. The CDR3 DNA reads as TGTGCCATCAGTGAGACTAGCGGGAGCTACGAGCAGTACTTC.

This CDR3 reads CASSPNSGRASYNEQFF. In DNA, the CDR3 is TGTGCCAGCAGCCCAAATAGCGGGAGGGCCTCCTACAATGAGCAGTTCTTC. J is TRBJ2-1 and V is TRBV7-3; 11 positions match TRBD2. The germline V gene has CDR1 SGHTA and CDR2 FQGTGA. CDR3 length: 17 residues. With V trimmed by 5 bases and J by 0 bases, 6 bases remained unmatched.

The rearrangement joins TRBV27 to TRBJ1-1; perhaps TRBD1 as D (5 bases). The CDR3 is 15 amino acids. Germline-derived CDR1 and CDR2 are MNHEY and SMNVEV (reference sequence). V was shortened by 0 bases and J by 1 base, with 9 bases between the two germline ends. The CDR3 is CASSLSSQGNTEAFF. The CDR3 nucleotides are TGTGCCAGCAGTTTATCGAGCCAGGGGAACACTGAAGCTTTCTTT.

The V call is TRBV7-2, the J call TRBJ2-7; D may correspond to TRBD1 or TRBD2 (5 bases each). The CDR3 is 16 amino acids. Trimming took off 1 base at V and 8 bases at J, with 21 bases between the two ends. The germline V gene has CDR1 SGHTA and CDR2 FQGNSA. The CDR3 region is CASSLDGSGGRVQQYF. Written as DNA, the CDR3 is TGTGCCAGCAGCTTAGACGGCTCTGGGGGTCGGGTTCAGCAGTACTTC.

This clone was counted a few times. The chain is built from TRBV7-2 and TRBJ2-3; possibly TRBD2 for D (5 bases). The CDR3 consists of 14 residues. Germline CDR1 and CDR2: SGHTA and FQGNSA. V lost 5 bases and J 2 bases, leaving 11 bases between the germline ends. The DNA for the CDR3 is TGTGCCAGCAGCCTCTTACTAGACACAGATACGCAGTATTTT. It yields the protein CASSLLLDTDTQYF.

A single count supports this clone. The chain joins TRBV5-1 to TRBJ1-1; TRBD1 is a possible D gene (5 bases). V lost 1 base and J 7 bases, leaving 8 bases between the germline ends. The germline CDR1 and CDR2 sequences are SGHRS and YFSETQ. CDR3 length: 12 amino acids. The CDR3 protein is CASSLWQGEAFF. CDR3 nucleotides: TGCGCCAGCAGCTTGTGGCAGGGTGAAGCTTTCTTT.

This clone was recorded only once. The chain has TRBV5-6 and TRBJ1-4, with D possibly matching TRBD1 (5 bases). V lost 0 bases and J lost 2, with 14 bases in between. Germline CDR1 and CDR2: SGHDT and YYEEEE. This CDR3 spans 17 amino acids. The DNA for the CDR3 is TGTGCCAGCAGCTTGGCGAAGGCCTGGGGCACTAATGAAAAACTGTTTTTT. It encodes CASSLAKAWGTNEKLFF.

J is TRBJ2-1 and V is TRBV18; TRBD2 matches 13 bases. The CDR3 contains 16 residues. Looked up from germline, CDR1 is KGHSH and CDR2 is LQKENI. Trimming removed 2 bases from V and 9 bases from J; junction bases left unmatched: 7. The CDR3 loop reads CASSPGGLAGVSEQFF. Written as DNA, the CDR3 is TGTGCCAGCTCACCAGGAGGACTAGCGGGAGTAAGTGAGCAGTTCTTC.

J is TRBJ2-1 and V is TRBV25-1; 13 bases agree with TRBD2. V shed 6 bases and J 7 bases; nucleotides not matched to a gene: 12. Germline CDR1 and CDR2: MGHDK and SYGVNS. The CDR3 is made up of 17 amino acids. CDR3 residues: CASRGLRTSGSKNEQFF. The CDR3 DNA is TGTGCCAGCAGAGGGCTCAGGACTAGCGGGAGTAAGAATGAGCAGTTCTTC.

V gene TRBV6-1 combines with J gene TRBJ2-3; no clear D gene. Germline V gene data show CDR1 as MNHNS and CDR2 as SASEGT. V was cut by 5 bases and J by 0 bases, with 12 bases left in between. This CDR3 is 15 amino acids long. The CDR3 region has the DNA TGTGCCAGCAGTCTCGACTGGCGTAGCACAGATACGCAGTATTTT. It translates to CASSLDWRSTDTQYF.

V is TRBV27 and J is TRBJ1-1, with 7 bases matching TRBD1. Trimming removed 6 bases from V and 4 bases from J; junction bases left unmatched: 14. Germline V lookup: CDR1 MNHEY, CDR2 SMNVEV (reference sequence). This CDR3 region has 16 residues. CDR3 in amino acids: CASSFDRESLGTEAFF. The CDR3 coding sequence is TGTGCCAGCAGCTTCGACAGGGAGTCGTTGGGCACTGAAGCTTTCTTT.

The chain joins TRBV10-3 to TRBJ2-7; D may be TRBD1 (5 bases). CDR1 and CDR2 from the germline V gene are ENHRY and SYGVKD. Trimming shortened V by 3 bases and J by 0 bases, and 9 bases separated the two germline ends. CDR3 length: 14 amino acids. The CDR3 region is CAISDRASSYEQYF. The CDR3 DNA reads TGTGCCATCAGTGACAGGGCCAGCTCCTACGAGCAGTACTTC.

V usage is TRBV5-6 and J usage is TRBJ2-3; D possibly corresponds to TRBD1 (6 bases). From germline, CDR1 is SGHDT and CDR2 YYEEEE. There are 15 residues in the CDR3. Trimming shortened V by 3 bases and J by 2 bases, and 13 bases separated the two germline ends. CDR3 DNA sequence: TGTGCCAGCAGCTCCGCAGGACAGTACACAGATACGCAGTATTTT. Protein sequence: CASSSAGQYTDTQYF.

The CDR3 sequence is CASRREGSNTGELFF. CDR3 bases: TGTGCCAGCAGAAGAGAGGGATCGAACACCGGGGAGCTGTTTTTT. The chain links TRBV6-5 to TRBJ2-2, with TRBD2 as a possible D gene (5 bases). This CDR3 contains 15 residues. The V end lost 6 bases, the J end lost 0 bases, and 11 bases lay between the germline ends. Germline V CDR1 and CDR2: MNHEY, SVGAGI.

The chain employs TRBV6-1 and TRBJ1-2; 11 bases line up with TRBD1. The V segment lost 8 bases and the J segment 9 bases; nucleotides outside the gene matches: 5. CDR3 length: 12 amino acids. Germline V lookup: CDR1 MNHNS, CDR2 SASEGT. The CDR3 coding sequence is TGTGCCAGCTTAGGACAGGGGGCTAGCTACACCTTC. This codes for CASLGQGASYTF.

This clone occurred a few times. The chain carries TRBV5-1 and TRBJ1-1, with TRBD1 matching 9 bases. Germline V gene data show CDR1 as SGHRS and CDR2 as YFSETQ. J lost 4 bases, V lost 0 bases, and 7 bases had no gene match. CDR3 length: 16 residues. The CDR3 loop reads CASSLEGTGRRTEAFF. CDR3 sequence (DNA): TGCGCCAGCAGCTTGGAAGGGACAGGGAGGCGCACTGAAGCTTTCTTT. The variable domain in full, completed from reference TRBV5-1 and TRBJ1-1, reads KAGVTQTPRYLIKTRGQQVTLSCSPISGHRSVSWYQQTPGQGLQFLFEYFSETQRNKGNFPGRFSGRQFSNSRSEMNVSTLELGDSALYLCASSLEGTGRRTEAFFGQGTRLTVV.

Comments on this clone: A junction end diverges from the germline sequence, so it may reflect a read error. The chain carries TRBV6-5 and TRBJ2-7; 9 bases line up with TRBD1. The CDR3 loop spans 13 amino acids. Germline V lookup: CDR1 MNHEY, CDR2 SVGAGI. Here the CDR3 reads CASSNHFGTGPQF. The CDR3 bases are TGTGCCAGCAGTAACCATTTTGGGACAGGGCCCCAATTC.

This clone was observed a handful of times. The chain links TRBV28 to TRBJ2-3; unclear D gene. The V end lost 6 bases, the J end lost 1 base, and 5 bases lay between the germline ends. Germline V CDR1 and CDR2: MDHEN, SYDVKM. CDR3 length: 12 amino acids. The CDR3 region has the DNA TGTGCCAGCAGGTTTGGCACAGATACGCAGTATTTT. This gives the protein CASRFGTDTQYF.

Worth noting for this clone: Other nucleotide sequences in the sample specify the same CDR3. The V and J genes are TRBV2 and TRBJ1-1; D not certain. This CDR3 has 12 amino acids. Trimming stripped 4 bases from V and 2 bases from J, with 5 bases between. CDR1 and CDR2 (germline): SNHLY, FYNNEI. This CDR3 is CASSVQNTEAFF. The CDR3 coding sequence is TGTGCCAGCAGTGTTCAAAACACTGAAGCTTTCTTT. Drawing the rest from reference TRBV2 and TRBJ1-1, the complete variable domain is EPEVTQTPSHQVTQMGQEVILRCVPISNHLYFYWYRQILGQKVEFLVSFYNNEISEKSEIFDDQFSVERPDGSNFTLKIRSTKLEDSAMYFCASSVQNTEAFFGQGTRLTVV.

The gene calls are TRBV27 and TRBJ1-4; D is unresolved. There are 16 residues in the CDR3. Germline-derived CDR1 and CDR2 are MNHEY and SMNVEV (reference sequence). V lost 4 bases to trimming and J lost 0 bases, with 12 bases between them. CDR3 DNA sequence: TGTGCCAGCAGTTCTCGATTGTGGACAACTAATGAAAAACTGTTTTTT. It specifies CASSSRLWTTNEKLFF.